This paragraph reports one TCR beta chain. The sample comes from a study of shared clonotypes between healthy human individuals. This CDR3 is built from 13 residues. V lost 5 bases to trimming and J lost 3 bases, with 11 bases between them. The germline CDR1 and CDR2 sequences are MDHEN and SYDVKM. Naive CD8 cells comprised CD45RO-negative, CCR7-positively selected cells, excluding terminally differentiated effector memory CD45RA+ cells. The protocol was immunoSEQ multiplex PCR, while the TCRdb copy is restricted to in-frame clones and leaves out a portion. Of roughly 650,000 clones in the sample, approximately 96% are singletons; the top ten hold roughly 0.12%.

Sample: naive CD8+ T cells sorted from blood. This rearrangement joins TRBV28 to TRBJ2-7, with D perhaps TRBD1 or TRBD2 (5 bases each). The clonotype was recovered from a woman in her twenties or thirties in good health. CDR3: CASSRLQDYEQYF. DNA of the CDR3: TGTGCCAGCAGTCGACTACAGGACTACGAGCAGTACTTC.